These 20 T cell receptor beta chains were sequenced from one sample in a study of control samples from healthy donors and cancer patients. Assay: immunoSEQ multiplex PCR; the TCRdb copy retains only in-frame clones and omits some. The sample has 77,000 or so clones, roughly 89% seen once. The source material was blood. The receptors here all came from a man aged 30 to 45 in good health.

The CDR3 DNA reads TGTGCCAGCAGCTTAGGTGGCAGGGGGGTGAGTGAAGCTTTCTTT. This sequence encodes CASSLGGRGVSEAFF. This chain uses TRBV7-2 with TRBJ1-1; 7 bases agree with TRBD1. The CDR3 is 15 amino acids. Germline values: CDR1 SGHTA, CDR2 FQGNSA. Trimming at V came to 1 base and at J to 7 bases, leaving 9 bases not matched to a gene.

The chain employs TRBV5-5 and TRBJ2-7; 10 bases agree with TRBD2. The CDR3 runs 17 residues. The germline V gene has CDR1 SGHKS and CDR2 YYEKEE (reference sequence). Losses at the gene ends were 2 bases for V and 3 bases for J; bases not matched to a gene: 11. CDR3 in amino acids: CASSFTLAGGTGYEQYF. In DNA form, the CDR3 reads TGTGCCAGCAGCTTTACATTAGCGGGAGGTACGGGCTACGAGCAGTACTTC.

Regarding this clone: At one of its ends the junction is not consistent with the germline gene, which may arise from a read error. This sequence joins TRBV2 and TRBJ2-7; either TRBD1 or TRBD2 may fit D (5 bases each). The CDR3 spans 14 residues. CDR1 is SNHLY and CDR2 is FYNNEI in the germline V gene. The CDR3 here is CASREAGTDYEQYF. Written as DNA, the CDR3 is TGTGCCAGCAGAGAAGCAGGGACCGATTACGAGCAGTACTTC.

This clone appeared once. The chain carries TRBV18 and TRBJ1-2; no firm D call. Germline V lookup: CDR1 KGHSH, CDR2 LQKENI. V shed 4 bases and J shed 4 bases, with 10 bases lying between them. This CDR3 is 13 amino acids long. The CDR3: CASSLDEVYGYTF. Written as DNA, the CDR3 is TGTGCCAGCTCACTCGACGAGGTCTATGGCTACACCTTC.

The chain combines TRBV11-2 with TRBJ2-4; weak D call: TRBD1 (6 bases). V lost 5 bases and J 4 bases, leaving 21 bases between the germline ends. CDR1 and CDR2 from the germline V gene are SGHAT and FQNNGV. CDR3 length: 17 amino acids. The CDR3 DNA is TGTGCCAGCAGCCTTGAACAGGGCCGTTGGAGAAAAAACATTCAGTACTTC. It translates to CASSLEQGRWRKNIQYF.

This clone showed up just once. The junction differs from germline at one of its ends, possibly a read error. The chain employs TRBV29-1 and TRBJ2-2, with 9 nucleotides matching TRBD2. Germline CDR1 reads SQVTM; CDR2 reads ANQGSEA. The CDR3 runs to 17 residues. In DNA, the CDR3 is TGCCGCGTCCTATTGAATTTGGGCGGGGGGGCCGCCGGGGAGCTGTTTTTT. It is translated as CRVLLNLGGGAAGELFF.

J is TRBJ2-1 and V is TRBV14; TRBD2 aligns across 7 bases. Germline CDR1 and CDR2: SGHDN and FVKESK. With 3 bases clipped from V and 8 bases from J, the junction kept 13 bases outside the gene matches. This CDR3 comprises 16 residues. CDR3 amino acids: CASSHVTGTKGDEQFF. The CDR3 DNA sequence: TGTGCCAGCAGCCATGTTACCGGGACTAAAGGTGATGAGCAGTTCTTC.

There are a few counts of this clone. The chain is built from TRBV15 and TRBJ1-1; 11 positions agree with TRBD1. Germline V CDR1 and CDR2: LNHNV, YYDKDF (reference sequence). Trimming cost V 3 bases and J 2 bases; bases outside gene matches: 8. The CDR3 contains 17 residues. The CDR3 protein is CATSSGQGAWGNTEAFF. The CDR3, as DNA: TGTGCCACCAGCAGCGGACAGGGGGCATGGGGAAACACTGAAGCTTTCTTT.

V and J are TRBV28 and TRBJ2-2; 7 positions match TRBD2. The CDR3 has 14 amino acids. Looked up from germline, CDR1 is MDHEN and CDR2 is SYDVKM. V shed 10 bases and J 1 base; nucleotides not matched to a gene: 6. CDR3: CATGGGKNTGELFF. The DNA of the CDR3 is TGTGCCACCGGCGGGGGTAAGAACACCGGGGAGCTGTTTTTT.

The CDR3 nucleotides are TGTGCCAGCAGCCGGGGACAGGGAGAGACCCAGTACTTC. Translation gives CASSRGQGETQYF. The V call is TRBV11-3, the J call TRBJ2-5; 9 nucleotides align to TRBD1. There are 13 residues in the CDR3. Germline V gives CDR1 SGHNT, CDR2 YENEEA. With 5 bases clipped from V and 4 bases from J, the junction kept 2 bases outside the gene matches.

V gene TRBV28 combines with J gene TRBJ2-2; D remains unclear. The germline CDR1 and CDR2 sequences are MDHEN and SYDVKM. This CDR3 has 16 amino acids. The V end was cut by 1 base, the J end by 5 bases, with 14 bases between. In DNA, the CDR3 is TGTGCCAGCAGTTTATCGGCAGGCCAAGGGACCGGGGAGCTGTTTTTT. Protein sequence: CASSLSAGQGTGELFF.

The genes are TRBV7-2 and TRBJ1-3, with D unclear. With 1 base removed from V and 0 bases from J, the gap between germline ends came to 10 bases. From germline, CDR1 is SGHTA and CDR2 FQGNSA. The CDR3 is made up of 16 amino acids. The CDR3 region is CASSLVSVHSGNTIYF. CDR3 in DNA: TGTGCCAGCAGCTTAGTTTCCGTGCACTCTGGAAACACCATATATTTT.

V gene TRBV7-9 combines with J gene TRBJ2-5; possibly TRBD1 for D (6 bases). V lost 3 bases and J 5 bases, leaving 13 bases between the germline ends. The CDR3 totals 14 residues. The germline CDR1 and CDR2 sequences are SEHNR and FQNEAQ (reference sequence). The CDR3: CASSFAGVVETQYF. CDR3 DNA sequence: TGTGCCAGCAGCTTTGCAGGGGTTGTGGAGACCCAGTACTTC.

In DNA, the CDR3 is TGTGCCATCAGTAAGGACATCAACACTGAAGCTTTCTTT. This codes for CAISKDINTEAFF. This chain links TRBV10-3 with TRBJ1-1; D possibly corresponds to TRBD1 (5 bases). The length of the CDR3 is 13 residues. Trimming took off 5 bases at V and 2 bases at J, with 9 bases between the two ends. Germline values: CDR1 ENHRY, CDR2 SYGVKD.

This chain links TRBV3-1 (or the pseudogene TRBV3-2) with TRBJ1-5, with unresolved D. CDR1 is LGHDT and CDR2 is YNNKEL in the germline V gene (reference sequence). Trimming stripped 1 base from V and 7 bases from J, with 8 bases between. This CDR3 has 13 amino acids. The CDR3 protein is CASSQGVGQPQHF. The CDR3 DNA reads as TGTGCCAGCAGCCAAGGCGTTGGACAGCCCCAGCATTTT.

This sequence joins TRBV29-1 and TRBJ1-1; 8 nucleotides match TRBD1. This CDR3 has 13 residues. The V and J ends lost 5 bases and 3 bases, in that order; junction bases with no gene match: 5. Germline V gene data show CDR1 as SQVTM and CDR2 as ANQGSEA. In DNA, the CDR3 is TGCAGCGTTCGACAGGGGCGGGACACTGAAGCTTTCTTT. Translated, it gives CSVRQGRDTEAFF. Variable domain in full (rest from reference TRBV29-1 and TRBJ1-1): SAVISQKPSRDICQRGTSLTIQCQVDSQVTMMFWYRQQPGQSLTLIATANQGSEATYESGFVIDKFPISRPNLTFSTLTVSNMSPEDSSIYLCSVRQGRDTEAFFGQGTRLTVV.

The chain has TRBV6-5 and TRBJ1-1, with D possibly TRBD1 on 6 matching bases. The CDR3 covers 12 residues. Germline values: CDR1 MNHEY, CDR2 SVGAGI. V was shortened by 8 bases and J by 6 bases, with 13 bases between the two germline ends. The CDR3 protein is CASRRQGSEAFF. CDR3 bases: TGTGCCAGCCGTCGTCAGGGGTCTGAAGCTTTCTTT.

The V and J genes are TRBV7-2 and TRBJ1-1; D might be TRBD1 (5 bases). Trimming took 3 bases from V and 5 from J, leaving 7 bases between them. There are 12 residues in the CDR3. Germline V gives CDR1 SGHTA, CDR2 FQGNSA. Here the CDR3 DNA reads TGTGCCAGCAGCTTTTCAGGGACTGAAGCTTTCTTT. Protein: CASSFSGTEAFF.

This clone showed up just once. V is TRBV11-1 and J is TRBJ1-4; 8 bases agree with TRBD1. The trim removed 5 bases at V and 7 bases at J, leaving 9 bases unmatched. The V gene's germline CDR1 is SGHAT and CDR2 FQDESV (reference sequence). This CDR3 is 15 amino acids long. The CDR3 protein is CASSRLGQGGEKLFF. CDR3 nucleotides: TGTGCCAGCAGCCGTCTAGGACAGGGTGGTGAAAAACTGTTTTTT.

This chain connects TRBV4-1 to TRBJ1-3; no definite D call. V was trimmed by 4 bases and J by 0 bases, leaving 10 bases between them. The germline V gene has CDR1 MGHRA and CDR2 YSYEKL. The CDR3 runs 15 residues. The CDR3: CASSLGILSGNTIYF. As DNA, the CDR3 is TGCGCCAGCAGCCTGGGGATCCTCTCTGGAAACACCATATATTTT.